This T cell receptor (beta chain) derives from a study of neurological immune-mediated disorders. Sequencing runs each generated in excess of 200 million TCR-beta sequences derived from 15-18 subjects. TCRdb independently ran MiXCR on the 5' RACE reads; one entry per CDR3 protein. The data show roughly 47,000 distinct CDR3 sequences, 3.5% to 5.5% seen once. Germline lookup yields CDR1 SGHTA and CDR2 FQGNSA. The CDR3 loop spans 14 amino acids. V lost 5 bases and J lost 6, with 14 bases in between. In this sample, this clonotype turned up many times. What it binds is unknown. Study-level points and caveats: The most TCR clonal expansion was seen in HTLV-1-associated myelopathy, and the least was seen in multiple sclerosis, which fell below healthy controls. Private repertoires in all groups were suggested by the absence of shared CDR3 amino acid sequences among expanded clones across subjects.

The clonotype originates from a woman aged 60-70 years with multiple sclerosis. What was sequenced was PBMCs. V and J are TRBV7-2 and TRBJ2-1; D not certain. The CDR3 reads CASSPRAIPNEQFF. CDR3 bases: TGTGCCAGCAGCCCTCGGGCCATTCCCAATGAGCAGTTCTTC.